These 8 T cell receptor beta chains share one sample of origin, sequenced in a study of cytotoxic CD8 clonotypes in ibrutinib-treated CLL. This table comes from immunoSEQ multiplex PCR, and its TCRdb copy is limited to in-frame clones, with some not included. Of more than 50,000 clones listed, 45% to 65% were seen once; the top ten hold about 14%. The sequences come from PBMCs, collected after 12 months of ibrutinib treatment. All receptors come from a human donor with chronic lymphocytic leukemia.

This chain uses TRBV7-9 with TRBJ2-7; 7 positions match TRBD1. V gave up 3 bases and J gave up 2 bases; unmatched junction bases: 7. This CDR3 is built from 15 residues. Germline lookup yields CDR1 SEHNR and CDR2 FQNEAQ (reference sequence). CDR3 amino acids: CASSFLGQQTYEQYF. The CDR3 DNA is TGTGCCAGCAGCTTTTTGGGACAGCAGACCTACGAGCAGTACTTC. The whole variable domain, remainder taken from reference TRBV7-9 and TRBJ2-7, is DTGVSQNPRHKITKRGQNVTFRCDPISEHNRLYWYRQTLGQGPEFLTYFQNEAQLEKSRLLSDRFSAERPKGSFSTLEIQRTEQGDSAMYLCASSFLGQQTYEQYFGPGTRLTVT.

This clone was recorded a few times. The rearrangement links TRBV4-1 to TRBJ1-5, with no clear D. Looked up from germline, CDR1 is MGHRA and CDR2 is YSYEKL. This CDR3 comprises 15 residues. V was trimmed by 0 bases and J by 2 bases, leaving 8 bases between them. CDR3 protein: CASSQDRFGNQPQHF. The CDR3 bases are TGCGCCAGCAGCCAAGATCGATTCGGCAATCAGCCCCAGCATTTT.

The gene calls are TRBV6-1 and TRBJ2-3; D not certain. Germline CDR1 and CDR2: MNHNS and SASEGT. The CDR3 contains 14 residues. Trimming took off 6 bases at V and 2 bases at J, with 12 bases between the two ends. The CDR3 sequence: CASRLEHHTDTQYF. In DNA, the CDR3 is TGTGCCAGCAGATTAGAACACCACACAGATACGCAGTATTTT.

This clone occurred a few times. The chain has TRBV10-3 and TRBJ2-2; D unresolved. V was shortened by 3 bases and J by 5 bases, with 7 bases between the two germline ends. The CDR3 contains 13 residues. Germline assignment: CDR1 ENHRY and CDR2 SYGVKD. The CDR3 spells CAISDIGTGELFF. The DNA for the CDR3 is TGTGCCATCAGTGATATAGGGACCGGGGAGCTGTTTTTT.

The J gene is TRBJ2-6, the V gene TRBV5-1; 9 nucleotides agree with TRBD1. Germline values: CDR1 SGHRS, CDR2 YFSETQ. The CDR3 sequence is 20 residues long. The trim removed 3 bases at V and 0 bases at J, leaving 13 bases unmatched. The CDR3 DNA sequence: TGCGCCAGCAGCTCTGACCCTCGGACAGGGGTTGGCTCTGGGGCCAACGTCCTGACTTTC. Translated, it gives CASSSDPRTGVGSGANVLTF. The variable domain in full, with the rest retrieved from reference TRBV5-1 and TRBJ2-6, is KAGVTQTPRYLIKTRGQQVTLSCSPISGHRSVSWYQQTPGQGLQFLFEYFSETQRNKGNFPGRFSGRQFSNSRSEMNVSTLELGDSALYLCASSSDPRTGVGSGANVLTFGAGSRLTVL.

This chain links TRBV2 with TRBJ2-1; 7 nucleotides line up with TRBD2. The CDR3 consists of 14 residues. Germline-derived CDR1 and CDR2 are SNHLY and FYNNEI. Losses at the gene ends were 6 bases for V and 12 bases for J; bases not matched to a gene: 14. The CDR3 sequence: CASRVGLGEFTQFF. CDR3 in DNA: TGTGCCAGCAGGGTAGGACTAGGGGAGTTCACGCAGTTCTTC.

This clone came up a few times. This chain uses TRBV19 with TRBJ1-5; 7 positions match TRBD1. The CDR3 has 13 amino acids. Unmatched junction bases numbered 8, after V lost 9 bases and J lost 6 bases. From germline, CDR1 is LNHDA and CDR2 SQIVND (reference sequence). The CDR3: CASRQGRGQPQHF. Written as DNA, the CDR3 is TGTGCCAGCCGACAGGGAAGAGGTCAGCCCCAGCATTTT. Using reference TRBV19 and TRBJ1-5 for the parts outside the CDR3, the full variable domain is DGGITQSPKYLFRKEGQNVTLSCEQNLNHDAMYWYRQDPGQGLRLIYYSQIVNDFQKGDIAEGYSVSREKKESFPLTVTSAQKNPTAFYLCASRQGRGQPQHFGDGTRLSIL.

The V and J genes are TRBV7-6 and TRBJ2-3; D might be TRBD1 (5 bases). Per germline, CDR1 SGHVS and CDR2 FNYEAQ. V lost 1 base, J lost 6 bases, and 11 bases lay in between. The CDR3 length is 14 residues. The CDR3 spells CASSLGKGRDTQYF. The CDR3 DNA follows: TGTGCCAGCAGCTTAGGCAAGGGGCGTGATACGCAGTATTTT.